This TCR beta chain was found in a study of cytomegalovirus exposure and HLA in healthy donors. V lost 4 bases and J 4 bases, leaving 13 bases between the germline ends. CDR1 and CDR2 (germline): ENHRY, SYGVKD. The CDR3 runs to 14 residues. The repertoire was sequenced with immunoSEQ multiplex PCR; TCRdb's copy has only in-frame clones and lacks some. The profile covers under 200,000 clones, with around 85% appearing a single time and 5% to 7% taken by the ten largest. The clonotype was recovered from a woman in her 30s in good health and CMV-seronegative. Sequencing was performed on PBMCs. The rearrangement links TRBV10-3 to TRBJ1-2; weak D call: TRBD1 (6 bases). The CDR3 DNA reads as TGTGCCATCAGTGCCGATGGGGGCAGCTATGGCTACACCTTC. Its translation is CAISADGGSYGYTF.